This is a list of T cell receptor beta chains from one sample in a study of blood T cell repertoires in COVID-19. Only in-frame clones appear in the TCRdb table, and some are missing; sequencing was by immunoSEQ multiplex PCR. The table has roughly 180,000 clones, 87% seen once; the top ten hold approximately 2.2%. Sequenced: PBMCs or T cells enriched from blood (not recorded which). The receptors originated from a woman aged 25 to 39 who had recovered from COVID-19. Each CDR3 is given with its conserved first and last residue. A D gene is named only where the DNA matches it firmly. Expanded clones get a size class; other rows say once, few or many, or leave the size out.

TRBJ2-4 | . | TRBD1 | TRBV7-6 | TGTGCCAGCAGCCCCGGGACAGGGGAAGCCAAAAACATTCAGTACTTC | CASSPGTGEAKNIQYF
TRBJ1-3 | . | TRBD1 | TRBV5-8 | TGTGCCAGCAGCAGAAGGACAGGGGCGAGAAGCTCTGGAAACACCATATATTTT | CASSRRTGARSSGNTIYF
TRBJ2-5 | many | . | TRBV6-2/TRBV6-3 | TGTGCCAGCAGTTACCGACAGGCCCAGTACTTC | CASSYRQAQYF
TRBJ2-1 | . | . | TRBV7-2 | TGTGCCAGCAGCTTTGACTTAGGGGGTTACAATGAGCAGTTCTTC | CASSFDLGGYNEQFF
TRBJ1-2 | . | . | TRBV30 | TGTGCCTTGCAGGGCAATGGCTACACCTTC | CALQGNGYTF
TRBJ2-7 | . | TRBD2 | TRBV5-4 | TGTGCCAGCAGCGAAAGTCCTAGCGGGAGGAGTAGCTACGAGCAGTACTTC | CASSESPSGRSSYEQYF
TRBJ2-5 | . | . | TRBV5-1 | TGCGCCAGCAGCCTACAAGAGACCCAGTACTTC | CASSLQETQYF
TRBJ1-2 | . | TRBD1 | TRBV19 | TGTGCCAGTCTGACAGGGAACTATGGCTACACCTTC | CASLTGNYGYTF
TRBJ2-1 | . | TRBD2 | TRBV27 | TGTGCCAGCGGGGCGGGAGTGCTTAATGAGCAGTTCTTC | CASGAGVLNEQFF
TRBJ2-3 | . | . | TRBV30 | TGTGCCTGGAGTGTCCTAGATACGCAGTATTTT | CAWSVLDTQYF
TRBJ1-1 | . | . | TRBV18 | TGTGCCAGCTCACGGGGGACACCGCTGAACACTGAAGCTTTCTTT | CASSRGTPLNTEAFF
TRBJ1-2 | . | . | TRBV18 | TGTGCCAGCTCACCCGGGACACCTATGACTAACTATGGCTACACCTTC | CASSPGTPMTNYGYTF
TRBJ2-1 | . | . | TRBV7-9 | TGTGCCAGCAGCTTATGGTCGGGGGTATTTTTGAATGAGCAGTTCTTC | CASSLWSGVFLNEQFF
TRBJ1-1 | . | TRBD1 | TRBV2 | TGTGCCAGCAAGAAACAGGGGGCGCTTGCTGAAGCTTTCTTT | CASKKQGALAEAFF
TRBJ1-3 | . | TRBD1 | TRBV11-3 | TGTGCCAGCAGCCGTCGACAGGGAACTGGAAACACCATATATTTT | CASSRRQGTGNTIYF
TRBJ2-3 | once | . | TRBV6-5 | TGTGCCAGCAGTTACAAAGCGGAAAACACAGATACGCAGTATTTT | CASSYKAENTDTQYF
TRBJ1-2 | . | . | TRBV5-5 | TGTGCCAGCAGCTTGTTGCCAGATGACTTGGATGGCTACACCTTC | CASSLLPDDLDGYTF
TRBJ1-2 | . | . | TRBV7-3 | TGTGCCAGCAGCTTAACAGGGGATGACAACTATGGCTACACCTTC | CASSLTGDDNYGYTF
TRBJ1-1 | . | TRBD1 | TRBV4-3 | TGCGCCAGCAGCCAGAGGGGGACAGCGAGAGGCCTGAACACTGAAGCTTTCTTT | CASSQRGTARGLNTEAFF
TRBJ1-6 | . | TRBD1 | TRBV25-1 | TGTGCCAGCAGCCATCGACAGGGGGAAAATTCACCCCTCCACTTT | CASSHRQGENSPLHF
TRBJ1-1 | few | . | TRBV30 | TGTGCCTGGAGGAGAGGACAGTGGGCTGAAGCTTTCTTT | CAWRRGQWAEAFF
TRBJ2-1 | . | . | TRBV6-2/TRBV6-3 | TGTGCCAGCAGTTACGACAGGGAGGCCAATGAGCAGTTCTTC | CASSYDREANEQFF
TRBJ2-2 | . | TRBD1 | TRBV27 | TGTGCCACTCGTCCACAGGGGGCGAACACCGGGGAGCTGTTTTTT | CATRPQGANTGELFF
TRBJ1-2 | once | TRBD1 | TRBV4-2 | TGTGCCAGCAGCCAAAAAATTACAGGGGTCGGCTACACCTTC | CASSQKITGVGYTF
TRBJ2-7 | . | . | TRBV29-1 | TGCAGCGTGCGGAGGGGCTCCTACGAGCAGTACTTC | CSVRRGSYEQYF
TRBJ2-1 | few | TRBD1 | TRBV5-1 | TGCGCCAGCAGCTCCACTCCCGGGACAGGGGAATACAATGAGCAGTTCTTC | CASSSTPGTGEYNEQFF
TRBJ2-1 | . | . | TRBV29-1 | TGCAGCGTTGGGGTTCTAGATAAGTACAATGAGCAGTTCTTC | CSVGVLDKYNEQFF
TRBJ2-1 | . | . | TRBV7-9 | TGTGCCAGCAGCTTAGCGGGGGGAACCTACAATGAGCAGTTCTTC | CASSLAGGTYNEQFF
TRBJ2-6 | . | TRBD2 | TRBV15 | TGTGCCACCAGCAGACCACTAGCGGTGATCTCTGGGGCCAACGTCCTGACTTTC | CATSRPLAVISGANVLTF
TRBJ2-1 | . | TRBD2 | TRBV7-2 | TGTGCCAGCAGCTTCGGGGGGTGGCCCTACAATGAGCAGTTCTTC | CASSFGGWPYNEQFF
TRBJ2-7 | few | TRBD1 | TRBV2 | TGTGCCAGCAGTGGGCCCCGGGCAGGGGGCTGGAACGAGCAGTACTTC | CASSGPRAGGWNEQYF
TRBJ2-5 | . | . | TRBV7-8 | TGTGCCAGCAGCCCGACCGGAGGGGGGGCCTCCAGGGCCCAGTACTTC | CASSPTGGGASRAQYF
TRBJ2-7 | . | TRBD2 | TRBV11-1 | TGTGCCAGCAGCGATGGGACTAGCGACCACGAGCAGTACTTC | CASSDGTSDHEQYF
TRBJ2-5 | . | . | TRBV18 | TGTGCCAGCTCACCGAGAGCGGAGGAGGAGACCCAGTACTTC | CASSPRAEEETQYF
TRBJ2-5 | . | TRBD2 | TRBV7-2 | TGTGCCAGCAGCTTAGGTCGAACGGGAGGAAGAGAGACCCAGTACTTC | CASSLGRTGGRETQYF
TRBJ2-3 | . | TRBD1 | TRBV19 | TGTGCCAGTACCCTAAGGACAGGGAAGGTGCCAGATACGCAGTATTTT | CASTLRTGKVPDTQYF
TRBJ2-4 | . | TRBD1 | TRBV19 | TGTGCCAGTAGTATAGATGGACAGGGGTACAAAAACATTCAGTACTTC | CASSIDGQGYKNIQYF
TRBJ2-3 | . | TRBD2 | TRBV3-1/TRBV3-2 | TGTGCCAGCAGCTTCCAGCGGGGGGATATAGATACGCAGTATTTT | CASSFQRGDIDTQYF
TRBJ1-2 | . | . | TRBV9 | TGTGCCAGCAGGGATGGACAGCCCTATGGCTACACCTTC | CASRDGQPYGYTF
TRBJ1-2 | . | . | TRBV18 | TGTGCCAGCTCACCGAGTAACAGGGCCCAATTCAACTATGGCTACACCTTC | CASSPSNRAQFNYGYTF
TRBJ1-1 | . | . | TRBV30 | TGTGCCTGGAGCCCGGGTGAGTACACTGAAGCTTTCTTT | CAWSPGEYTEAFF
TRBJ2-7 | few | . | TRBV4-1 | TGCGCCAGCAGCCAAGGGCCCCTAACAGGCTATATGCCCTACGAGCAGTACTTC | CASSQGPLTGYMPYEQYF
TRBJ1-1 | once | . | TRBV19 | TGTGCCAGTAGTGACCCGCGGGGGGAGAGCACTGAAGCTTTCTTT | CASSDPRGESTEAFF
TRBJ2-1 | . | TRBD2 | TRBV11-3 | TGTGCCAGCAGCTTAAGAAGCGGGGGGGCGGGTAATGAGCAGTTCTTC | CASSLRSGGAGNEQFF
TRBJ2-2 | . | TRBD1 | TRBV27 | TGTGCCAGCAGTCTTAATCCGGGACAGGGGAACACCGGGGAGCTGTTTTTT | CASSLNPGQGNTGELFF
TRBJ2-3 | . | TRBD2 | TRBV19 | TGTGCCAGTAGTATCGTCGCGGGGGGAACAGATACGCAGTATTTT | CASSIVAGGTDTQYF
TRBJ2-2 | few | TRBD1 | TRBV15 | TGTGCCACCAGCAAACTGACAGGGGTAACCGGGGAGCTGTTTTTT | CATSKLTGVTGELFF
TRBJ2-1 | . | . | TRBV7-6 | TGTGCCAGCAGCATAACGGGACTCCATGAGCAGTTCTTC | CASSITGLHEQFF
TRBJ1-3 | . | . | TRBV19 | TGTGCCAGTAACCGCTACGACTCTGGAAACACCATATATTTT | CASNRYDSGNTIYF